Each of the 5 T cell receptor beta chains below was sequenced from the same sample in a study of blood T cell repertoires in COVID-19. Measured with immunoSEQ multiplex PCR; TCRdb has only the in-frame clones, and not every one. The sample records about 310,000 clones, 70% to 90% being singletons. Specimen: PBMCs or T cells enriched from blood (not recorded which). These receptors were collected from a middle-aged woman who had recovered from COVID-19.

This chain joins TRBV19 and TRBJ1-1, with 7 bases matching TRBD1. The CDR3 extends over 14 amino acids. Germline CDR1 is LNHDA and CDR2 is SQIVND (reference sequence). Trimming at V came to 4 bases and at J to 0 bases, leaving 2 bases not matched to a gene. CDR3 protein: CASSTTGLNTEAFF. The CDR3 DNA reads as TGTGCCAGTAGTACGACAGGGTTGAACACTGAAGCTTTCTTT.

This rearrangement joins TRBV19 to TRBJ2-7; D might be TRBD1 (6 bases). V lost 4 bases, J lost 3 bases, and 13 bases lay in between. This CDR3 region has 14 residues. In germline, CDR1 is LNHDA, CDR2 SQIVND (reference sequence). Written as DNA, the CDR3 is TGTGCCAGTAGTAGGGGGCAGGCCTTCTACGAGCAGTACTTC. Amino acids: CASSRGQAFYEQYF.

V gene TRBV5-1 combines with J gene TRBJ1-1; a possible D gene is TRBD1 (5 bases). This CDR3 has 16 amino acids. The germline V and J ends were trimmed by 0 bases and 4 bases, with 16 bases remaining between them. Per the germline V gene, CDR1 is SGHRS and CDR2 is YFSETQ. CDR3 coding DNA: TGCGCCAGCAGCTTGGCCTTGGGGGGGTCGAGCACTGAAGCTTTCTTT. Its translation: CASSLALGGSSTEAFF. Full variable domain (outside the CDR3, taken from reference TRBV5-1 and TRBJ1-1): KAGVTQTPRYLIKTRGQQVTLSCSPISGHRSVSWYQQTPGQGLQFLFEYFSETQRNKGNFPGRFSGRQFSNSRSEMNVSTLELGDSALYLCASSLALGGSSTEAFFGQGTRLTVV.

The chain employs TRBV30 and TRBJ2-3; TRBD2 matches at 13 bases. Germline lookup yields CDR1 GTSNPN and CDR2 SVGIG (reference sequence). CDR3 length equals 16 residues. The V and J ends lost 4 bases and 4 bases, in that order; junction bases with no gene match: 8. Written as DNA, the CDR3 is TGTGCCTGGAAATCGGGACTAGCGGGATGGTCAGATACGCAGTATTTT. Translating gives CAWKSGLAGWSDTQYF.

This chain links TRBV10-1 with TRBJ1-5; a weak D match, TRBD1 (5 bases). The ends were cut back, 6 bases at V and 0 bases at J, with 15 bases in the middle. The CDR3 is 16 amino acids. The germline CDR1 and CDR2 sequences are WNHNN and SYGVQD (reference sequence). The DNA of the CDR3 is TGCGCCAGCAGGGTAACGGGGGGTTGTAGCAATCAGCCCCAGCATTTT. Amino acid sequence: CASRVTGGCSNQPQHF.